This passage covers 13 T cell receptor beta chains from one sample sequenced in a study of radiotherapy plus CTLA-4 blockade in lung cancer. The method was immunoSEQ multiplex PCR; TCRdb's version includes in-frame clones alone and lacks a portion of them. Of nearly 95,000 clones detected, approximately 82% appear once; the ten largest clones hold 25%. Material: peripheral blood, obtained from a patient treated with radiotherapy plus ipilimumab. These receptors were collected from a human donor with non-small cell lung cancer that progressed on radiotherapy plus ipilimumab.

V and J are TRBV6-1 and TRBJ2-7; 8 bases align to TRBD1. The trim removed 9 bases at V and 1 base at J, leaving 2 bases unmatched. CDR3 length: 12 residues. Germline V CDR1 and CDR2: MNHNS, SASEGT. The CDR3 DNA reads as TGTGCCAGTAGGACAGGGTCCTACGAGCAGTACTTC. The encoded protein is CASRTGSYEQYF.

This chain uses TRBV5-8 with TRBJ2-2; D may be TRBD2 (5 bases). Germline lookup yields CDR1 SGHTS and CDR2 YDEGEE. V was clipped by 1 base and J by 6 bases, with 7 bases between them. This CDR3 spans 13 amino acids. CDR3 in amino acids: CASSLPGAGELFF. The DNA of the CDR3 is TGTGCCAGCAGCTTGCCCGGGGCCGGGGAGCTGTTTTTT.

The CDR3 loop is CAISSVTGGTQYF. CDR3 nucleotides: TGTGCCATCTCGTCCGTTACAGGGGGTACGCAGTATTTT. The V gene is TRBV6-5, the J gene TRBJ2-3; 8 bases fit TRBD1. Unmatched junction bases numbered 11, after V lost 10 bases and J lost 8 bases. The CDR3 has 13 residues. Germline CDR1 MNHEY, CDR2 SVGAGI.

The CDR3 protein is CASSLSGGGAGYGYTF. The CDR3 DNA reads as TGTGCCAGCAGCCTATCAGGGGGGGGCGCGGGCTATGGCTACACCTTC. The rearrangement uses TRBV7-6 and TRBJ1-2; TRBD1 aligns across 7 bases. After removal of 5 bases from V and 4 bases from J, the junction contained 13 bases not matched to a gene. From germline, CDR1 is SGHVS and CDR2 FNYEAQ. CDR3 length: 16 residues.

The chain recombines TRBV27 with TRBJ2-5; 9 bases are shared with TRBD1. Germline CDR1 is MNHEY and CDR2 is SMNVEV (reference sequence). CDR3 size: 12 residues. Germline trimming cut 6 bases from V and 4 bases from J; bases unmatched to any gene: 0. The CDR3 protein is CASRDRGETQYF. CDR3 coding DNA: TGTGCCAGCAGGGACAGGGGAGAGACCCAGTACTTC.

In its sample, this clone was seen a few times. V is TRBV7-2 and J is TRBJ2-5; 10 positions match TRBD2. The DNA matches TRBJ2-7 better at its end, which makes the J call doubtful. Germline assignment: CDR1 SGHTA and CDR2 FQGNSA. The CDR3 extends over 17 amino acids. As DNA, the CDR3 is TGTGCCAGCAGCCCGGGACTAGCGAGAGTTTACTCCTACGAGCAGTACTTC. It specifies CASSPGLARVYSYEQYF.

The chain's CDR3 is CASSLGTGGETQYF. CDR3 DNA sequence: TGTGCCAGCAGCTTAGGGACAGGGGGGGAGACCCAGTACTTC. The V gene is TRBV11-2, the J gene TRBJ2-5; 10 bases map to TRBD1. The germline gives CDR1 SGHAT, CDR2 FQNNGV. V shed 1 base and J 5 bases; nucleotides not matched to a gene: 1. This CDR3 contains 14 residues. Full variable domain (rest looked up from reference TRBV11-2 and TRBJ2-5): EAGVAQSPRYKIIEKRQSVAFWCNPISGHATLYWYQQILGQGPKLLIQFQNNGVVDDSQLPKDRFSAERLKGVDSTLKIQPAKLEDSAVYLCASSLGTGGETQYFGPGTRLLVL.

V is TRBV4-1 and J is TRBJ2-2; D may be TRBD2 (6 bases). Germline V gene sequence: CDR1 MGHRA, CDR2 YSYEKL. The CDR3 runs to 15 residues. V lost 0 bases, J lost 5 bases, and 10 bases lay in between. CDR3 region: CASSQEHRETGELFF. CDR3 coding DNA: TGCGCCAGCAGCCAAGAACATCGGGAGACCGGGGAGCTGTTTTTT.

The chain joins TRBV28 to TRBJ1-5; D is undetermined. Trimming pared 11 bases from V and 2 bases from J, leaving 10 bases between. The CDR3 has 12 amino acids. Looked up from germline, CDR1 is MDHEN and CDR2 is SYDVKM. In nucleotides, the CDR3 is TGTGCCGCTCAATTCGGCAATCAGCCCCAGCATTTT. Translated, it gives CAAQFGNQPQHF.

This rearrangement joins TRBV28 to TRBJ2-7; D tentatively reads TRBD1 or TRBD2 (5 bases each). The CDR3 is 13 amino acids. The V end was cut by 4 bases, the J end by 0 bases, with 7 bases between. Germline V gene lookup returns CDR1 MDHEN and CDR2 SYDVKM. The CDR3 loop is CASSSGSSYEQYV. CDR3 DNA sequence: TGTGCCAGCAGTTCAGGGAGCTCCTACGAGCAGTACGTC.

The chain links TRBV5-6 to TRBJ2-1; tentative D call: TRBD1 (5 bases). This CDR3 region has 13 residues. Looked up from germline, CDR1 is SGHDT and CDR2 is YYEEEE. Trimming took 2 bases from V and 6 from J, leaving 9 bases between them. CDR3 amino acids: CASSFYQGNEQFF. The CDR3, as DNA: TGTGCCAGCAGCTTTTATCAGGGCAATGAGCAGTTCTTC.

In this sample, this clone turned up a few times. The rearrangement joins TRBV6-4 to TRBJ2-3; 12 bases are shared with TRBD1. V was clipped by 0 bases and J by 4 bases; unmatched bases: 2. Germline CDR1 MRHNA, CDR2 SNTAGT. This CDR3 is 16 amino acids long. The CDR3 reads CASSDSGTGGSDTQYF. As DNA, the CDR3 is TGTGCCAGCAGTGACTCCGGGACAGGGGGCTCAGATACGCAGTATTTT.

This clone was observed a handful of times. The V call is TRBV7-9, the J call TRBJ1-5; D gene uncertain. Germline CDR1 reads SEHNR; CDR2 reads FQNEAQ (reference sequence). Trimming stripped 5 bases from V and 4 bases from J, with 6 bases between. This CDR3 spans 12 amino acids. This CDR3 is CASSDGNQPQHF. CDR3 sequence (DNA): TGTGCCAGCAGCGACGGAAATCAGCCCCAGCATTTT.